The rows below give T cell receptor beta chains drawn from one sample of a study of OX40 agonist ivuxolimab in advanced cancers. The protocol was immunoSEQ multiplex PCR, while the TCRdb copy is restricted to in-frame clones and leaves out a portion. The table includes under 30,000 clones, 65% to 80% detected once. This specimen was CD4+ or CD8+ T cells sorted from blood, taken in a trial of the OX40 agonist ivuxolimab. These receptors came from an adult with an advanced solid tumor such as melanoma, head and neck, liver or kidney cancer. The CDR3 runs from the conserved cysteine through the conserved F or W. A D gene is named only where the DNA matches it firmly. Size is omitted from some rows. Given values are once, few, many or a class for expanded clones.

TRBV6-5,.,TRBJ1-5,.,TGTGCCAGCAGTCATGGGTTGGGTAGCAATCAGCCCCAGCATTTT,CASSHGLGSNQPQHF
TRBV7-6,.,TRBJ2-5,TRBD2,TGTGCCAGCAGCTTAGCGCAAACTAGCGGGGGGATATATCAAGAGACCCAGTACTTC,CASSLAQTSGGIYQETQYF
TRBV6-5,.,TRBJ1-1,.,TGTGCCAGCAGGGCGGGTACTGAAGCTTTCTTT,CASRAGTEAFF
TRBV4-1,.,TRBJ1-4,TRBD1,TGCGCCAGCAGCCCACAGGACAGGAATGAAAAACTGTTTTTT,CASSPQDRNEKLFF
TRBV5-8,.,TRBJ2-5,TRBD2,TGCGCCAGCAGCCAAGGGCTAGCGGGGGGGCCTGGGGAGACCCAGTACTTC,CASSQGLAGGPGETQYF
TRBV6-5,.,TRBJ2-2,.,TGTGCCAGCAGTTATGCGGGGAGTGACACCGGGGAGCTGTTTTTT,CASSYAGSDTGELFF
TRBV10-3,.,TRBJ2-7,.,TGTGCCGCCGAGGGGGGTGACGGTCTAGGTGGGCAGTACTTC,CAAEGGDGLGGQYF
TRBV13,once,TRBJ2-7,.,TGTGCCAGCAGCGGGGGTCCCCCCTACGAGCAGTACTTC,CASSGGPPYEQYF
TRBV7-3,.,TRBJ2-5,.,TGTGCCAGCAGCTTAACGTTTGAGGACCAAGAGACCCAGTACTTC,CASSLTFEDQETQYF
TRBV4-3,.,TRBJ2-7,.,TGCGCCAGCAGCCAAGATAAGGGGGACGGATACGAGCAGTACTTC,CASSQDKGDGYEQYF
TRBV6-9,.,TRBJ1-1,.,TGTGCCAGCAGTATAAACAGGATCATGAACACTGAAGCTTTCTTT,CASSINRIMNTEAFF
TRBV5-1,.,TRBJ2-6,.,TGCGCCAGCCGGTGGGGCTCTGGGGCCAACGTCCTGACTTTC,CASRWGSGANVLTF
TRBV7-9,.,TRBJ2-1,TRBD1,TGTGCCAGCAGCCCACGACAGGGGGCTTCCAATGAGCAGTTCTTC,CASSPRQGASNEQFF
TRBV10-3,.,TRBJ1-1,.,TGTGCCATCAGGGACACATCCAACACTGAAGCTTTCTTT,CAIRDTSNTEAFF
TRBV6-5,.,TRBJ2-3,.,TGTGCCAGCAGTTTGGTCAGCACAGATACGCAGTATTTT,CASSLVSTDTQYF
TRBV27,.,TRBJ1-1,TRBD1,TGTGCCAGCAACCTAATGCAGGTTGGACAGGGGGAGACTGAAGCTTTCTTT,CASNLMQVGQGETEAFF
TRBV10-3,.,TRBJ2-3,.,TGTGCCACGGGTTGGGCAGATACGCAGTATTTT,CATGWADTQYF
TRBV27,.,TRBJ1-4,.,TGTGCCAGCAGTTTGCAAGGGTCCGGTCGCGGAAAACTGTTTTTT,CASSLQGSGRGKLFF
TRBV7-9,.,TRBJ2-5,.,TGTGCCAGCAGCTTGGCTGCGGATCCAGAGACCCAGTACTTC,CASSLAADPETQYF
TRBV9,.,TRBJ1-5,.,TGTGCCAGCAGCGGCAGGGGTTCAGGTCAGCCCCAGCATTTT,CASSGRGSGQPQHF